The following is a TCR beta chain sequence with its context. Its antigen is as yet unknown. Germline V CDR1 and CDR2: SGHRS, YFSETQ. This CDR3 contains 14 residues. Trimming took 5 bases from V and 2 from J; bases not matched to a gene: 5. Naive CD4+ cells were CD45RA-selected; the remaining cells were memory. The data were taken from a study of shared clonotypes between healthy human individuals. Execution of the assay was at deep level. Per the study methods: Filtering differed for immunoSEQ, which gave only junction sequences without quality scores. TCRdb keeps only in-frame clones here, not all; method: immunoSEQ multiplex PCR. V and J calls and clone size are those listed in that table; D and trimming were worked out from the DNA. The data hold about 1.5 million clones, with 95% to 99% observed a single time. Overall study findings and caveats: Memory subsets generally showed lower estimated richness than naive subsets.

This clonotype originated in a man under 40 in good health. The sequenced material came from naive CD4+ T cells sorted from blood. Subset given: CD45RA+ positively selected. This rearrangement joins TRBV5-1 to TRBJ2-7; 9 bases agree with TRBD1. The CDR3 DNA sequence: TGCGCCAGCAGAGGGGACAGGGCGACCTACGAGCAGTACTTC. As protein: CASRGDRATYEQYF.